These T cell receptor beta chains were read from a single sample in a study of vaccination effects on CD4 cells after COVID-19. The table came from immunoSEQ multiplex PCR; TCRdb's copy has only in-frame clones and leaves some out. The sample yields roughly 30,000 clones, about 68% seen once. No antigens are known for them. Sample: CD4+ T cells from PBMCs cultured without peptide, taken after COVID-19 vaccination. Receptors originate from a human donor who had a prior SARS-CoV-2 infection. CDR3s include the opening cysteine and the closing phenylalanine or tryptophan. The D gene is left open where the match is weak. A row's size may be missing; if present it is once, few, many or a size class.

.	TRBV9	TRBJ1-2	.	CASSVAPGRNYGYTF	TGTGCCAGCAGCGTAGCCCCCGGGAGAAACTATGGCTACACCTTC
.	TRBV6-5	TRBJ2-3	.	CASSRTMDSGDTQYF	TGTGCCAGCAGCCGCACCATGGACAGTGGTGATACGCAGTATTTT
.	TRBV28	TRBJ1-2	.	CASSLTSGTNYGYTF	TGTGCCAGCAGTTTAACCTCAGGGACCAACTATGGCTACACCTTC
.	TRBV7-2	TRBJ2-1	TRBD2	CASSSGLAGGSYNEQFF	TGTGCCAGCAGCTCGGGACTAGCGGGGGGCTCCTACAATGAGCAGTTCTTC
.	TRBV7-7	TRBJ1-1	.	CASFEAFF	TGTGCTAGCTTTGAAGCTTTCTTT
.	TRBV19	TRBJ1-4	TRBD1	CASTTMTGGFEKLFF	TGTGCCAGTACCACTATGACAGGGGGCTTTGAAAAACTGTTTTTT
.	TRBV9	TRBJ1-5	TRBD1	CASSAGGQPNQPQHF	TGTGCCAGCAGCGCCGGGGGACAGCCCAATCAGCCCCAGCATTTT
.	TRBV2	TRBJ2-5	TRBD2	CASSGLGLAGETQYF	TGTGCCAGCAGCGGATTGGGACTAGCGGGGGAGACCCAGTACTTC
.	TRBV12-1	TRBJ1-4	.	CASSLGRGSKLKPTNEKLFF	TGTGCCAGCAGCTTGGGAAGGGGGAGTAAATTAAAGCCTACTAATGAAAAACTGTTTTTT
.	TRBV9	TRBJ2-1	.	CASSADPGGGAFFF	TGTGCCAGCAGCGCGGACCCCGGTGGCGGGGCCTTTTTCTTC
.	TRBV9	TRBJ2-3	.	CASSAGLTDTQYF	TGTGCCAGCAGCGCCGGACTAACAGATACGCAGTATTTT
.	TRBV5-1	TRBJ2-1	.	CASTTNEQFF	TGCGCCAGCACTACGAATGAGCAGTTCTTC
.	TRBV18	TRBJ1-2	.	CASSPRVGVANYGYTF	TGTGCCAGCTCACCAAGGGTGGGGGTAGCGAACTATGGCTACACCTTC
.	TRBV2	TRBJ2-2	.	CASRSGPLRGTGELFF	TGTGCCAGCAGGTCGGGCCCCCTGAGAGGCACCGGGGAGCTGTTTTTT
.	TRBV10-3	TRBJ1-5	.	CAISGDPSNQPQHF	TGTGCCATCAGTGGAGACCCTAGCAATCAGCCCCAGCATTTT
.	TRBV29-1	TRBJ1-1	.	CSVRTGIDTEAFF	TGCAGCGTGCGAACAGGAATTGACACTGAAGCTTTCTTT
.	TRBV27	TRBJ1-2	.	CASSLRGGYGYTF	TGTGCCAGCAGTTTAAGGGGTGGGTATGGCTACACCTTC
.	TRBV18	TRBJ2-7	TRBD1	CASSGQGLDEQYF	TGTGCCAGCTCAGGACAGGGCCTCGACGAGCAGTACTTC
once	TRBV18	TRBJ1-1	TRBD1	CASSPPGQMNTEAFF	TGTGCCAGCTCACCGCCGGGACAGATGAACACTGAAGCTTTCTTT
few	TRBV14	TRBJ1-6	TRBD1	CASSQVGGQESSPLHF	TGTGCCAGCAGCCAAGTGGGGGGACAGGAGTCGTCACCCCTCCACTTT
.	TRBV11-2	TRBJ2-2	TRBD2	CASSLVTGGAPGELFF	TGTGCCAGCAGCTTAGTCACCGGGGGGGCCCCCGGGGAGCTGTTTTTT
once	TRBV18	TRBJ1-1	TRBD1	CASSPLGQPNTEAFF	TGTGCCAGCTCACCCTTGGGACAGCCTAACACTGAAGCTTTCTTT
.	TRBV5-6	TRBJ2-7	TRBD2	CASSLGWGIAGGPSYEQYF	TGTGCCAGCAGCCTGGGGTGGGGTATAGCGGGAGGGCCCTCCTACGAGCAGTACTTC
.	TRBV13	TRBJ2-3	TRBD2	CASSSQAGGVTDTQYF	TGTGCCAGCAGCTCACAAGCGGGAGGGGTGACAGATACGCAGTATTTT
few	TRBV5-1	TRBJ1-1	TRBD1	CASFPTGGPSEAFF	TGCGCCAGCTTCCCAACAGGGGGCCCAAGTGAAGCTTTCTTT
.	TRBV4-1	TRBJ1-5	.	CASSQDRGARGNQPQHF	TGCGCCAGCAGCCAAGATCGGGGGGCGCGAGGCAATCAGCCCCAGCATTTT
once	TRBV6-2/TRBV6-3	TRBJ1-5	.	CASSYPGGGAQQPQHF	TGTGCCAGCAGTTACCCCGGCGGGGGCGCACAGCAGCCCCAGCATTTT
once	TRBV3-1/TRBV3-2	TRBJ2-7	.	CASSPMSDSAGEQYF	TGTGCCAGCAGCCCAATGTCCGATAGCGCAGGCGAGCAGTACTTC
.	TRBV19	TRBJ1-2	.	CASSDPLPRSNYGYTF	TGTGCCAGTAGCGACCCCCTCCCAAGGAGCAACTATGGCTACACCTTC
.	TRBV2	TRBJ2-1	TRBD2	CASRTSVNNEQFF	TGTGCCAGCAGGACTAGCGTCAACAATGAGCAGTTCTTC
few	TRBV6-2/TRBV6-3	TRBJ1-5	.	CASSYRSRLQPQHF	TGTGCCAGCAGTTATAGGTCTCGGCTTCAGCCCCAGCATTTT
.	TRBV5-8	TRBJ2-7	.	CASSSDILGEQYF	TGTGCCAGCAGCTCCGACATACTGGGCGAGCAGTACTTC
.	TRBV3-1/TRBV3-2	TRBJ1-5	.	CASSPLFQPPQHF	TGTGCCAGCAGCCCCCTATTTCAGCCGCCCCAGCATTTT
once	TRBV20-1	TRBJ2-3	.	CSASRTDTQYF	TGCAGTGCTAGCCGGACAGATACGCAGTATTTT
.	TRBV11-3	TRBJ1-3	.	CASSSGNGNTIYF	TGTGCCAGCAGCTCAGGGAATGGAAACACCATATATTTT
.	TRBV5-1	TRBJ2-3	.	CASSLPGQGGGQDTQYF	TGCGCCAGCAGCTTGCCTGGCCAGGGAGGGGGGCAGGATACGCAGTATTTT
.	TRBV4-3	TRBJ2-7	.	CASSQVWRQSPGEQYF	TGCGCCAGCAGCCAAGTATGGCGACAGAGCCCGGGCGAGCAGTACTTC
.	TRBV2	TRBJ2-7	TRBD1	CASSGRGTAVYEQYF	TGTGCCAGCAGTGGAAGGGGGACAGCAGTCTACGAGCAGTACTTC
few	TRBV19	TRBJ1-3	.	CASSYNRDTIYF	TGTGCCAGTAGCTATAACAGGGACACCATATATTTT
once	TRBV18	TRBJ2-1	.	CASSPRLGYNEQFF	TGTGCCAGCTCACCCAGGCTAGGCTACAATGAGCAGTTCTTC
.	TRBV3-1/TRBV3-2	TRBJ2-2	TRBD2	CASESASGKGIGELFF	TGTGCCAGCGAAAGTGCTAGCGGGAAAGGGATCGGGGAGCTGTTTTTT
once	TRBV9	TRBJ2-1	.	CASSRTGNSYNEQFF	TGTGCCAGCAGCAGGACGGGCAACTCCTACAATGAGCAGTTCTTC
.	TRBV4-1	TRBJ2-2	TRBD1	CASSQPRDRGKTGELFF	TGCGCCAGCAGCCAACCCCGGGACAGGGGTAAAACCGGGGAGCTGTTTTTT
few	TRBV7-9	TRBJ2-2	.	CASSLRGQNTGELFF	TGTGCCAGCAGCTTACGGGGACAAAACACCGGGGAGCTGTTTTTT
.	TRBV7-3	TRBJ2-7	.	CASSPPSDVF	TGTGCCAGCAGCCCCCCTAGCGACGTCTTC
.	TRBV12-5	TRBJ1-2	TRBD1	CASVRDSGYGYTF	TGTGCTAGTGTAAGGGACAGTGGTTATGGCTACACCTTC
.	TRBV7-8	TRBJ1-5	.	CASSPPWEPQHF	TGTGCCAGCAGCCCCCCATGGGAGCCCCAGCATTTT
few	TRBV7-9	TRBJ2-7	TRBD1	CASSLGGWDSSYEQYF	TGTGCCAGCAGCTTAGGGGGCTGGGACAGCTCCTACGAGCAGTACTTC
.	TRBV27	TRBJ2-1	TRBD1	CASSFLDRGDEQFF	TGTGCCAGCAGTTTCCTGGACAGGGGAGATGAGCAGTTCTTC
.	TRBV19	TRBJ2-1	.	CASSMGRTGHEQFF	TGTGCCAGTAGTATGGGCCGTACAGGACATGAGCAGTTCTTC
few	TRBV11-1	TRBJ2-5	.	CASSSIGILQETQYF	TGTGCCAGCAGCTCCATCGGAATACTGCAAGAGACCCAGTACTTC
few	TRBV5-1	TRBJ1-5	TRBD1	CASSSGTDQPQHF	TGCGCCAGCAGCTCCGGGACAGATCAGCCCCAGCATTTT
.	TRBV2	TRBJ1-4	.	CASRTGGGAEKLFF	TGTGCCAGCAGAACTGGGGGCGGTGCTGAAAAACTGTTTTTT
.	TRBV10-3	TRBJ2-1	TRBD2	CAISESASGRSSYNEQFF	TGTGCCATCAGTGAGTCCGCTAGCGGGAGGTCATCCTACAATGAGCAGTTCTTC
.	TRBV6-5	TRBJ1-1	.	CATLPRGNTEAFF	TGTGCCACCCTCCCCAGGGGGAACACTGAAGCTTTCTTT